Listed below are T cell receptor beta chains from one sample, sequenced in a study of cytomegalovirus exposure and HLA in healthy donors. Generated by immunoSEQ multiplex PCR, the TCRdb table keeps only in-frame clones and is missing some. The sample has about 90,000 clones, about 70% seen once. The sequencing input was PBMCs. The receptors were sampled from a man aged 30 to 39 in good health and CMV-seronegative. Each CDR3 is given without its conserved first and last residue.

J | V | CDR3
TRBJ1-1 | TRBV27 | ASARTGNTEAF
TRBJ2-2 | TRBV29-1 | SVGVAGGQGGELF
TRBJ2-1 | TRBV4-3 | ASSQEPWQAGARYNEQF
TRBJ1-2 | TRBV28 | ASSSGGTAGYT
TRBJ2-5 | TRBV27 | ASSLQSHQETQY
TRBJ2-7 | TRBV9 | ASSVAADYEQY
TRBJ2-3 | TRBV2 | ASTHYSGRALGDTQY
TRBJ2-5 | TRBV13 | ASSLVSGSAGTQY
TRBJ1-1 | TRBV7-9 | ASSLEILGGTPEAF
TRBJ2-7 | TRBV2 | ASSAPGGREQY
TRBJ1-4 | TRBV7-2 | ASSLYRATTNEKLF
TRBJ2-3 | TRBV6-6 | ASSATGSTDTQY
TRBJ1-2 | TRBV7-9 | ASSVGTGGGYT
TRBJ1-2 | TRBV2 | ASRTPRTVGGYT
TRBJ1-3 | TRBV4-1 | ASSQPGGRGNTIY
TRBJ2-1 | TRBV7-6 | ASSLVAGTGGGGEQF
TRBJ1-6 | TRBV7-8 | ASSLGREGISPLH
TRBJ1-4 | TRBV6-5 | ASSTVQGPNEKLF
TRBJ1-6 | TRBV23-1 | ASSRTPSGVYNSPLH
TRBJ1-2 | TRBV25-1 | ASTRTGRTYGYT
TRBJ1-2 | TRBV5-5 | ASSEDRGSAPYGYT
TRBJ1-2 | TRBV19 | ASSIVGNANYGYT
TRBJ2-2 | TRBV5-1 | ASSLVAGRAGELF
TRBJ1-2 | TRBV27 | ASSSPTTGET
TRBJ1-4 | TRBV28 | ASSLQGAGEKLF
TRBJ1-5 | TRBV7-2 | ASSLDRDYQPQH
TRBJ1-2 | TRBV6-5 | ASSRDGQGNYGYT
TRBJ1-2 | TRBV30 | AWSGTGYGYT
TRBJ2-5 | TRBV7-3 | ASSYRGQETQY
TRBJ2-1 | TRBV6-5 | ASSYSLTTFYNEQF
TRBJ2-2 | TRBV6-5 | ASSYSQGNTGELF
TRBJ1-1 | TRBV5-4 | ASSLWTGGGGKEAF
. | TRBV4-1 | ASSLLAGDYEQY
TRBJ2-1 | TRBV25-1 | ASRVAGGEQF
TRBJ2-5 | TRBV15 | ATSQGTGGGETQY
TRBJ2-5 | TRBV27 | ASISRIQGAGQRTQY
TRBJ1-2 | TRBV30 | AWRTVSALGVGGYT
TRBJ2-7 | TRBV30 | AWTYGTGGYEQY
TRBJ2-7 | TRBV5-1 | ASSLVKTELYEEQY
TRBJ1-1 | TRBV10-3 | AISNSREQTEAF
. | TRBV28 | ASSLVAGDHEQY
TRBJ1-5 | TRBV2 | ASSLGQANNQPQH
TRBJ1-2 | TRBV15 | ATSTHGTANYGYT
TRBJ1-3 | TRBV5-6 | ASSFRQNSGNTIY
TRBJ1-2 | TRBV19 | ATPDRSGGYT
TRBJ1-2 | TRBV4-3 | ASSQYSDDTGWGYT